This TCR beta chain was recovered during a study of blood T cell repertoires in COVID-19. The study assigned cohorts using participant-reported clinical history. For recovered donors of Cohort 3, there were two negative PCRs, clearance, or symptom resolution. Trimming removed 6 bases from V and 2 bases from J; junction bases left unmatched: 3. The CDR3 spans 14 residues. Germline CDR1 is SNHLY and CDR2 is FYNNEI. Repertoires were generated with immunoSEQ multiplex PCR, while TCRdb's copy carries only in-frame clones and drops some. The sample contains about 270,000 clones, 80% to 90% of which appear only once.

This sequence originates from a woman aged 18-29 years who had recovered from COVID-19. This rearrangement joins TRBV2 to TRBJ2-5; the match to TRBD2 covers 10 bases. The sequenced sample consisted of PBMCs or T cells enriched from blood (not recorded which). CDR3 protein: CASRVLAGQETQYF. The CDR3 DNA reads TGTGCCAGCAGGGTACTAGCGGGGCAAGAGACCCAGTACTTC.